This T cell receptor (beta chain) emerged from a study of T cells in localized non-small cell lung cancer. This table comes from immunoSEQ multiplex PCR, and its TCRdb copy is limited to in-frame clones, with some not included. The sample yields under 65,000 clones, approximately 90% seen once. For this clone: Its antigen is unknown.

Germline CDR1 and CDR2: LNHNV and YYDKDF (reference sequence). The CDR3 is made up of 15 amino acids. Trimming removed 5 bases from V and 7 bases from J; junction bases left unmatched: 13. Notes on the study in general: Uninvolved adjacent lung had more T cell clonality than any other tissue, topping tumor. When the top 100 tumor clones were examined, a median about 60 of them also appeared in the adjacent lung, which was paired and uninvolved.

Sequences were derived from peripheral blood, sampled before any cancer treatment. The chain employs TRBV15 and TRBJ2-7; 8 bases are shared with TRBD2. This TCR derives from a man aged 35-75 years with stage I squamous cell lung carcinoma. The CDR3 DNA reads as TGTGCCACCAGCTCCCGAGAAGCGGGACTAGGGGAGCAGTACTTC. Translating it yields CATSSREAGLGEQYF.